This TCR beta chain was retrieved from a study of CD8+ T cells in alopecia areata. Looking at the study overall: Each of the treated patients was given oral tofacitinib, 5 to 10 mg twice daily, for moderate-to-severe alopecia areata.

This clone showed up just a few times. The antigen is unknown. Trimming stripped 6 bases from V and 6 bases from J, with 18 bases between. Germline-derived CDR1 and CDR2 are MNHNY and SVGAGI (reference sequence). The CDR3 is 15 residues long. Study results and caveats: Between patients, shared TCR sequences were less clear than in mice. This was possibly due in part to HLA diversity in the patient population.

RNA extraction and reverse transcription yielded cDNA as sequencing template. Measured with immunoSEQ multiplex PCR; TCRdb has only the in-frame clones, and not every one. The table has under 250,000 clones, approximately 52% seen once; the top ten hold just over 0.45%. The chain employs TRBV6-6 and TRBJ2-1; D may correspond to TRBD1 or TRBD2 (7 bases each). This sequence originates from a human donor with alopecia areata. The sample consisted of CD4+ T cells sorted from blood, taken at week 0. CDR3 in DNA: TGTGCCAGCAGCTCGGGGAGGGGGCTTTCCAATGAGCAGTTCTTC. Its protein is CASSSGRGLSNEQFF.